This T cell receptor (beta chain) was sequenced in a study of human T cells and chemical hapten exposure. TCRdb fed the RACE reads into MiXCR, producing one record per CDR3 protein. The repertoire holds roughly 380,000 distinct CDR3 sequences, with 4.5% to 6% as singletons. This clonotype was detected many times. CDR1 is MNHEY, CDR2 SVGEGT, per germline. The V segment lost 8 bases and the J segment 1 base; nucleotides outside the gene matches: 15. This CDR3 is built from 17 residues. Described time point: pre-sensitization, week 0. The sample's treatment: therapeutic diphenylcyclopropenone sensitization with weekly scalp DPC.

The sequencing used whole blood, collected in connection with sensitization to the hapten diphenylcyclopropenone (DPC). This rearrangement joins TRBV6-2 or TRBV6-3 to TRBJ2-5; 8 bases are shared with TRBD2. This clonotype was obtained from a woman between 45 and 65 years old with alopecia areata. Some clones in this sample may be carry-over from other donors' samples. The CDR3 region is CASAQAERGIIQETQYF. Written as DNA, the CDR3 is TGTGCCAGCGCCCAAGCGGAGCGGGGGATTATCCAAGAGACCCAGTACTTC.